These T cell receptor beta chains were read from a single sample in a study of T-cell reconstitution after alpha-beta-depleted transplantation in children. Each CDR3 protein gets one entry after TCRdb re-called the PCR reads with MiXCR. Of around 960,000 distinct CDR3 sequences listed, 25% to 30% are singletons. The sample in question was PBMCs, mostly from graft donor cells, obtained 360 days after TCRalphabeta/CD19-depleted stem cell transplant. The source is a boy under two years old who had a stem cell transplant for SCID, so the T cells may come from the graft donor. The CDR3 runs from the conserved cysteine through the conserved F or W. The D gene is left open where the match is weak. A clone size is listed for some rows: how often the clone was seen (once, few, many), or a class if it is expanded.

j_call: TRBJ2-1; clone_size: NA; d_call: TRBD2; v_call: TRBV7-6; cdr3_nt: TGTGCCAGCAGCTCCCGGACTAGCGGGGGAAACAATGAGCAGTTCTTC; cdr3_aa: CASSSRTSGGNNEQFF
j_call: TRBJ1-2; clone_size: few; d_call: NA; v_call: TRBV6-1; cdr3_nt: TGTGCCAGCAGTAGTACAGGGATTGAGGGCTACACCTTC; cdr3_aa: CASSSTGIEGYTF
j_call: TRBJ2-7; clone_size: few; d_call: NA; v_call: TRBV29-1; cdr3_nt: TGCAGCGTTACCGATCCAGACACCTACGAGCAGTACTTC; cdr3_aa: CSVTDPDTYEQYF
j_call: TRBJ1-5; clone_size: few; d_call: NA; v_call: TRBV10-3; cdr3_nt: TGTGCCATCACACCCCTTTGGAATCAGCCCCAGCATTTT; cdr3_aa: CAITPLWNQPQHF
j_call: TRBJ2-2; clone_size: NA; d_call: NA; v_call: TRBV5-1; cdr3_nt: TGCGCCAGCCTCGGAGGGGGCAGCCTCTCCACCGGGGAGCTGTTTTTT; cdr3_aa: CASLGGGSLSTGELFF
j_call: TRBJ1-1; clone_size: NA; d_call: NA; v_call: TRBV5-6; cdr3_nt: TGTGCCAGCAGCTTGGATATTCAGCCAACAGAAGCTTTCTTT; cdr3_aa: CASSLDIQPTEAFF
j_call: TRBJ2-1; clone_size: NA; d_call: NA; v_call: TRBV11-1; cdr3_nt: TGTGCCAGCAGCTTAGTCGGGCCGCAGGGGGGATACAATGAGCAGTTCTTC; cdr3_aa: CASSLVGPQGGYNEQFF
j_call: TRBJ2-5; clone_size: few; d_call: NA; v_call: TRBV11-1; cdr3_nt: TGTGCCAGCAGCTTAGTATGGTGGGAGACGTCCGAGGATAAAGAGACCCAGTACTTC; cdr3_aa: CASSLVWWETSEDKETQYF
j_call: TRBJ1-6; clone_size: NA; d_call: NA; v_call: TRBV3-1; cdr3_nt: TGTGCCAGCAGCCAGGGAATCGCCCCGAGCTCCTATAATTCACCCCTCCACTTT; cdr3_aa: CASSQGIAPSSYNSPLHF
j_call: TRBJ2-5; clone_size: few; d_call: NA; v_call: TRBV7-6; cdr3_nt: TGTGCCAGCAGCTTAATGAACAGCCAAGAGACCCAGTACTTC; cdr3_aa: CASSLMNSQETQYF
j_call: TRBJ2-1; clone_size: few; d_call: NA; v_call: TRBV12-3/TRBV12-4; cdr3_nt: TGTGCCAGCAGTTCCTACAGAGGGGTCATCTACAATGAGCAGTTCTTC; cdr3_aa: CASSSYRGVIYNEQFF
j_call: TRBJ2-1; clone_size: few; d_call: NA; v_call: TRBV20-1; cdr3_nt: TGCAGTGGAGTTCAGCGGAGCTCCTACAATGAGCAGTTCTTC; cdr3_aa: CSGVQRSSYNEQFF
j_call: TRBJ2-7; clone_size: few; d_call: TRBD1; v_call: TRBV20-1; cdr3_nt: TGCAGTGCCCGGTCCGGACAGGGGGCTTCCGAGCAGTACTTC; cdr3_aa: CSARSGQGASEQYF
j_call: TRBJ1-2; clone_size: NA; d_call: TRBD1; v_call: TRBV5-1; cdr3_nt: TGCGCCAGCAGCTACTCCGGGACAGAAAACTATGGCTACACCTTC; cdr3_aa: CASSYSGTENYGYTF
j_call: TRBJ1-5; clone_size: few; d_call: NA; v_call: TRBV4-3; cdr3_nt: TGCGCCAGCAGCCCCGGGACCACTGGGAATCAGCCCCAGCATTTT; cdr3_aa: CASSPGTTGNQPQHF
j_call: TRBJ2-3; clone_size: NA; d_call: TRBD1; v_call: TRBV5-1; cdr3_nt: TGCGCCAGCAGTATCCGGGACAGGGGAACAGATACGCAGTATTTT; cdr3_aa: CASSIRDRGTDTQYF
j_call: TRBJ1-1; clone_size: few; d_call: TRBD1; v_call: TRBV3-1; cdr3_nt: TGTGCCAGCAGCCCCGGACAGGGGAAGAACACTGAAGCTTTCTTT; cdr3_aa: CASSPGQGKNTEAFF
j_call: TRBJ2-2; clone_size: NA; d_call: NA; v_call: TRBV5-1; cdr3_nt: TGCGCCAGCAGCCGCCTACGGGACGCCGGGGAGCTGTTTTTT; cdr3_aa: CASSRLRDAGELFF
j_call: TRBJ2-6; clone_size: few; d_call: TRBD1; v_call: TRBV29-1; cdr3_nt: TGCAGCGTTCCCGGGACAGGGACGACCGGGGCCAACGTCCTGACTTTC; cdr3_aa: CSVPGTGTTGANVLTF
j_call: TRBJ2-1; clone_size: NA; d_call: NA; v_call: TRBV13; cdr3_nt: TGTGCCAGCAGCTTAGGTTCCAGCGGGCTTGGGAGGTTCTTC; cdr3_aa: CASSLGSSGLGRFF
j_call: TRBJ2-1; clone_size: NA; d_call: TRBD2; v_call: TRBV3-1; cdr3_nt: TGTGCCAGCAGCCAAGAGGGACCGGGACTAGCGGGGGGGAGGTATGAGCAGTTCTTC; cdr3_aa: CASSQEGPGLAGGRYEQFF
j_call: TRBJ2-1; clone_size: few; d_call: TRBD2; v_call: TRBV15; cdr3_nt: TGTGCCACCAGCAGAGCCGTAAGCGGTAGCGGGAAATACAATGAGCAGTTCTTC; cdr3_aa: CATSRAVSGSGKYNEQFF
j_call: TRBJ1-2; clone_size: NA; d_call: NA; v_call: TRBV5-1; cdr3_nt: TGCGCCAGCAGCTTGACGGAAACGCATGGCTACACCTTC; cdr3_aa: CASSLTETHGYTF
j_call: TRBJ1-6; clone_size: NA; d_call: NA; v_call: TRBV2; cdr3_nt: TGTGCCAGCAGTGAAGCGAGGTGGAGTAATTCACCCCTCCACTTT; cdr3_aa: CASSEARWSNSPLHF
j_call: TRBJ2-1; clone_size: many; d_call: TRBD1; v_call: TRBV30; cdr3_nt: TGTGCCTGGAGTGTAGGACAGGGTTCCTACAATGAGCAGTTCTTC; cdr3_aa: CAWSVGQGSYNEQFF
j_call: TRBJ2-5; clone_size: few; d_call: TRBD1; v_call: TRBV9; cdr3_nt: TGTGCCAGCAGCGTTGGGGCCTTGACAGGGGGGGAGACCCAGTACTTC; cdr3_aa: CASSVGALTGGETQYF
j_call: TRBJ2-1; clone_size: few; d_call: TRBD2; v_call: TRBV7-2; cdr3_nt: TGTGCCAGCAGATTAGCGGGGAAGGCCTACAATGAGCAGTTCTTC; cdr3_aa: CASRLAGKAYNEQFF
j_call: TRBJ2-1; clone_size: many; d_call: NA; v_call: TRBV28; cdr3_nt: TGTGCCAGCAGCCCCACCTCCTACAATGAGCAGTTCTTC; cdr3_aa: CASSPTSYNEQFF
j_call: TRBJ2-2; clone_size: NA; d_call: NA; v_call: TRBV7-9; cdr3_nt: TGTGCCAGCAGCTTAGTGACCCGGACAGCGAACACCGGGGAGCTGTTTTTT; cdr3_aa: CASSLVTRTANTGELFF
j_call: TRBJ2-5; clone_size: many; d_call: NA; v_call: TRBV18; cdr3_nt: TGTGCCAGCTCACCGGGGAGAGAGACCCAGTACTTC; cdr3_aa: CASSPGRETQYF
j_call: TRBJ1-1; clone_size: NA; d_call: NA; v_call: TRBV6-2/TRBV6-3; cdr3_nt: TGTGCCAGCAGACACCACCCGATTAGGGACACTGAAGCTTTCTTT; cdr3_aa: CASRHHPIRDTEAFF
j_call: TRBJ2-5; clone_size: NA; d_call: NA; v_call: TRBV2; cdr3_nt: TGTGCCAGCAGTGAGGCCCGGGTATGGGAGACCCAGTACTTC; cdr3_aa: CASSEARVWETQYF
j_call: TRBJ2-3; clone_size: NA; d_call: NA; v_call: TRBV6-5; cdr3_nt: TGTGCCAGCAGTTATAAATCCCTTATCGGGCCCACAGATACGCAGTATTTT; cdr3_aa: CASSYKSLIGPTDTQYF
j_call: TRBJ2-7; clone_size: NA; d_call: TRBD1; v_call: TRBV25-1; cdr3_nt: TGTGCCAGCAGTGAAGGACAGGGGGTTTTCAACGAGCAGTACTTC; cdr3_aa: CASSEGQGVFNEQYF
j_call: TRBJ2-5; clone_size: NA; d_call: NA; v_call: TRBV7-2; cdr3_nt: TGTGCCAGCAGCTTAGCCACCAAGGAAGAGACCCAGTACTTC; cdr3_aa: CASSLATKEETQYF
j_call: TRBJ2-3; clone_size: NA; d_call: NA; v_call: TRBV4-1; cdr3_nt: TGCGCCAGCAGCCAAGGAGCTACTATTCCGGGACACCACCCCACAGATACGCAGTATTTT; cdr3_aa: CASSQGATIPGHHPTDTQYF
j_call: TRBJ2-2; clone_size: NA; d_call: NA; v_call: TRBV5-1; cdr3_nt: TGCGCCAGCAGCCCCGGACTGGCCTTTAACACCGGGGAGCTGTTTTTT; cdr3_aa: CASSPGLAFNTGELFF
j_call: TRBJ2-2; clone_size: NA; d_call: NA; v_call: TRBV6-2/TRBV6-3; cdr3_nt: TGTGCCAGCAGTTACGAGGGGGTCACCGGGGAGCTGTTTTTT; cdr3_aa: CASSYEGVTGELFF
j_call: TRBJ2-1; clone_size: few; d_call: TRBD2; v_call: TRBV12-3/TRBV12-4; cdr3_nt: TGTGCCAGCAGTGCGGAAGAGCGGGGGTTCTCCTACAATGAGCAGTTCTTC; cdr3_aa: CASSAEERGFSYNEQFF
j_call: TRBJ1-6; clone_size: NA; d_call: NA; v_call: TRBV10-3; cdr3_nt: TGTGCCATCAGTTCCCAGGGGACTAATTCACCCCTCCACTTT; cdr3_aa: CAISSQGTNSPLHF
j_call: TRBJ1-6; clone_size: NA; d_call: NA; v_call: TRBV6-2/TRBV6-3; cdr3_nt: TGTGCCAGCAGGCAGTCGCGGGTGTTTGGTTCACCCCTCCACTTT; cdr3_aa: CASRQSRVFGSPLHF
j_call: TRBJ2-5; clone_size: NA; d_call: NA; v_call: TRBV12-3/TRBV12-4; cdr3_nt: TGTGCCAGCAGTCGAGCAAAAGAGACCCAGTACTTC; cdr3_aa: CASSRAKETQYF
j_call: TRBJ2-5; clone_size: many; d_call: TRBD1; v_call: TRBV15; cdr3_nt: TGTGCCACCCGTCTTGGGACAGCTCAAGAGACCCAGTACTTC; cdr3_aa: CATRLGTAQETQYF
j_call: TRBJ2-1; clone_size: few; d_call: TRBD2; v_call: TRBV12-3/TRBV12-4; cdr3_nt: TGTGCCAGCACCCTCGGACTAGCGGGGGGGCAGCAGTTCTTC; cdr3_aa: CASTLGLAGGQQFF
j_call: TRBJ2-7; clone_size: NA; d_call: NA; v_call: TRBV5-1; cdr3_nt: TGCGCCAGCAGCACCCGTCGGGCCCCCTACGAGCAGTACTTC; cdr3_aa: CASSTRRAPYEQYF
j_call: TRBJ2-1; clone_size: NA; d_call: NA; v_call: TRBV12-3/TRBV12-4; cdr3_nt: TGTGCCAGCTCTTTCATCCTAGGACAGAACGACAATGAGCAGTTCTTC; cdr3_aa: CASSFILGQNDNEQFF
j_call: TRBJ1-4; clone_size: NA; d_call: NA; v_call: TRBV5-1; cdr3_nt: TGCGCCAGCAGCTTGAATAACGGCTCCCCGGTGGGTGAAAAACTGTTTTTT; cdr3_aa: CASSLNNGSPVGEKLFF
j_call: TRBJ1-5; clone_size: NA; d_call: NA; v_call: TRBV5-6; cdr3_nt: TGTGCCAGCAGCTGGCAGCCCAATCAGCCCCAGCATTTT; cdr3_aa: CASSWQPNQPQHF
j_call: TRBJ1-5; clone_size: NA; d_call: NA; v_call: TRBV20-1; cdr3_nt: TGCAGTGCTATGGGGGTGGGCAATCAGCCCCAGCATTTT; cdr3_aa: CSAMGVGNQPQHF